These 5 T cell receptor beta chains share one sample of origin, sequenced in a study of blood T cell repertoires in COVID-19. The repertoire was sequenced with immunoSEQ multiplex PCR; TCRdb's copy has only in-frame clones and lacks some. The data hold about 180,000 clones, with more than 75% observed a single time. Sequenced: peripheral blood. These receptors originate from a woman between 70 and 85 years old with acute or convalescent COVID-19.

This chain connects TRBV27 to TRBJ1-6, with 9 bases aligning to TRBD1. The CDR3 contains 15 residues. V gave up 6 bases and J gave up 1 base; unmatched junction bases: 1. Germline V lookup: CDR1 MNHEY, CDR2 SMNVEV (reference sequence). CDR3 coding DNA: TGTGCCAGCAGACAGGGGGCATCCTATAATTCACCCCTCCACTTT. This encodes CASRQGASYNSPLHF.

The V and J genes are TRBV2 and TRBJ1-4; D unresolved. In germline, CDR1 is SNHLY, CDR2 FYNNEI. Deletions cut 2 bases from V and 7 bases from J, with 11 bases between. There are 14 residues in the CDR3. The CDR3 sequence is CASSENRGSEKLFF. CDR3 nucleotides: TGTGCCAGCAGTGAAAACCGCGGGAGTGAAAAACTGTTTTTT.

This clone was picked up one time. This rearrangement joins TRBV5-4 to TRBJ2-3; TRBD2 aligns across 16 bases. Germline loops: CDR1 SGHNT, CDR2 YYREEE (reference sequence). V lost 4 bases to trimming and J lost 3 bases; unmatched junction nucleotides: 11. This CDR3 contains 19 residues. CDR3 nucleotide sequence: TGTGCCAGCAGCATTACCGGGACTAGCGGGGGGGCGAGAACAGATACGCAGTATTTT. Translating gives CASSITGTSGGARTDTQYF.

This clone occurred once. The V call is TRBV7-6, the J call TRBJ2-7; 13 bases are shared with TRBD2. The CDR3 consists of 17 residues. CDR1 and CDR2 from the germline V gene are SGHVS and FNYEAQ. After removal of 1 base from V and 2 bases from J, the junction contained 5 bases not matched to a gene. The CDR3 nucleotides are TGTGCCAGCAGCTTAGAGGGGACTAGCGGGGCCACCTACGAGCAGTACTTC. Protein sequence: CASSLEGTSGATYEQYF.

The chain is built from TRBV6-1 and TRBJ1-1; D remains unclear. CDR1 is MNHNS, CDR2 SASEGT, per germline. Trimming left V 2 bases short and J 0 bases short, with 13 bases between. CDR3 length equals 16 residues. CDR3 bases: TGTGCCAGCAGTGAACGGGAGGTGCCCTTGAACACTGAAGCTTTCTTT. Its protein is CASSEREVPLNTEAFF.